Each of the 14 T cell receptor beta chains below was sequenced from the same sample in a study of cytomegalovirus exposure and HLA in healthy donors. PCR involved 60 Vbeta and 13 Jbeta primers. Here immunoSEQ multiplex PCR was the method, and the copy in TCRdb shows in-frame clones only, minus some. The sample contains about 110,000 clones, about 71% of which appear only once. Sample: PBMCs. The source of these receptors is a boy younger than 18 in good health and CMV-seronegative.

There are a few counts of this clone. The chain is built from TRBV7-9 and TRBJ1-3; 7 positions agree with TRBD1. CDR3 length: 16 amino acids. Germline V gives CDR1 SEHNR, CDR2 FQNEAQ (reference sequence). Trimming removed 5 bases from V and 4 bases from J; junction bases left unmatched: 11. CDR3 sequence reads: CASSPQPEGQGNTIYF. CDR3 bases: TGTGCCAGCAGCCCCCAACCTGAGGGACAGGGAAACACCATATATTTT.

The gene calls are TRBV27 and TRBJ1-5, with 9 bases matching TRBD1. This CDR3 region has 16 residues. CDR1 and CDR2 (germline): MNHEY, SMNVEV (reference sequence). V was pared by 8 bases and J by 0 bases, with 8 bases of the junction left unmatched. This CDR3 is CASSTGGLYSNQPQHF. In DNA form, the CDR3 reads TGTGCCAGCTCCACAGGGGGCCTTTATAGCAATCAGCCCCAGCATTTT.

The chain employs TRBV4-3 and TRBJ1-2, with 7 bases lining up with TRBD1. V lost 3 bases, J lost 8 bases, and 9 bases stayed unmatched. This CDR3 is built from 14 residues. Germline-derived CDR1 and CDR2 are LGHNA and YSLEER. This chain's CDR3 is CASSQQTGPDGYTF. DNA of the CDR3: TGCGCCAGCAGCCAGCAGACAGGGCCTGACGGCTACACCTTC.

The chain is built from TRBV10-3 and TRBJ2-7; 7 bases fit TRBD1. The CDR3 is 13 amino acids. The V gene's germline CDR1 is ENHRY and CDR2 SYGVKD. V lost 4 bases, J lost 4 bases, and 4 bases stayed unmatched. CDR3 residues: CAISGQGAYEQYF. The CDR3 nucleotides read TGTGCCATCAGTGGACAGGGAGCTTACGAGCAGTACTTC.

The gene calls are TRBV25-1 and TRBJ1-3; no firm D call. The CDR3 has 13 residues. The germline V gene encodes CDR1 MGHDK and CDR2 SYGVNS. V was clipped by 3 bases and J by 0 bases, with 3 bases between them. The CDR3 DNA is TGTGCCAGCAGTGACAACTCTGGAAACACCATATATTTT. Protein: CASSDNSGNTIYF.

This chain links TRBV10-1 with TRBJ1-3, with TRBD1 as a possible D gene (5 bases). The V end lost 2 bases, the J end lost 0 bases, and 5 bases lay between the germline ends. Germline V lookup: CDR1 WNHNN, CDR2 SYGVQD (reference sequence). This CDR3 has 14 amino acids. For the CDR3, the DNA is TGCGCCAGCAGTGAGGACAGCTCTGGAAACACCATATATTTT. This encodes CASSEDSSGNTIYF.

This clone showed up just once. The V gene is TRBV6-5, the J gene TRBJ2-7; no clear D. V lost 6 bases to trimming and J lost 6 bases, with 21 bases between them. The V gene's germline CDR1 is MNHEY and CDR2 SVGAGI. The CDR3 is 15 residues long. In nucleotides, the CDR3 is TGTGCCAGCAGACCTCGTGGTGTGTCGTCTAGCGAGCAGTACTTC. Protein: CASRPRGVSSSEQYF.

V usage is TRBV5-8 and J usage is TRBJ1-1; tentatively, D is TRBD1 (6 bases). Trimming left V 3 bases short and J 11 bases short, with 20 bases between. Germline V CDR1 and CDR2: SGHTS, YDEGEE. The CDR3 consists of 14 residues. CDR3 in DNA: TGTGCCAGCAGCTGGATCAGGGGTCGGAAGTTGGCTTTCTTT. The encoded protein is CASSWIRGRKLAFF.

As regards this clone: Likely a read error: the CDR3 ends without its conserved phenylalanine or tryptophan. The J gene is TRBJ1-1, the V gene TRBV30; 7 bases fit TRBD1. The CDR3 is 13 residues long. Germline assignment: CDR1 GTSNPN and CDR2 SVGIG (reference sequence). V dropped 5 bases and J dropped 4; count of bases not matched to a gene: 7. CDR3 amino acids: CAWHRGEGTEAFV. The CDR3 DNA sequence: TGTGCCTGGCACAGGGGAGAGGGCACTGAAGCTTTCGTT.

This clone was observed a few times. The genes are TRBV18 and TRBJ1-5; 10 bases match TRBD1. After removal of 2 bases from V and 2 bases from J, the junction contained 3 bases not matched to a gene. There are 16 residues in the CDR3. The germline V gene has CDR1 KGHSH and CDR2 LQKENI. CDR3 DNA sequence: TGTGCCAGCTCACCAATGGGGACAGGGGGCAATCAGCCCCAGCATTTT. Translating it yields CASSPMGTGGNQPQHF.

V is TRBV2 and J is TRBJ2-1, with TRBD1 as a possible D gene (6 bases). The V end was cut by 0 bases, the J end by 10 bases, with 16 bases between. The germline V gene has CDR1 SNHLY and CDR2 FYNNEI. The CDR3 has 15 residues. CDR3 sequence reads: CASSEAPFRGGEQFF. DNA of the CDR3: TGTGCCAGCAGTGAAGCACCCTTCAGGGGCGGGGAGCAGTTCTTC.

This clone has a handful of counts. The J gene is TRBJ2-3, the V gene TRBV19; weak D call: TRBD1 (5 bases). CDR1 is LNHDA and CDR2 is SQIVND in the germline V gene (reference sequence). CDR3 length: 14 residues. The V gene lost 5 bases and the J gene lost 0 bases, with 9 bases spanning the gap. The CDR3 reads CASSLQGSTDTQYF. CDR3 sequence (DNA): TGTGCCAGTAGTCTCCAGGGAAGCACAGATACGCAGTATTTT.

This clone came up a few times. The rearrangement joins TRBV30 to TRBJ1-1; D remains ambiguous. The CDR3 length is 12 residues. Trimming stripped 6 bases from V and 1 base from J, with 9 bases between. In germline, CDR1 is GTSNPN, CDR2 SVGIG (reference sequence). CDR3 protein: CACGRGNTEAFF. The CDR3 DNA sequence: TGTGCCTGTGGGCGGGGGAACACTGAAGCTTTCTTT.

J is TRBJ2-7 and V is TRBV30, with D possibly matching TRBD2 (7 bases). The CDR3 runs to 15 residues. Trimming took off 0 bases at V and 2 bases at J, with 14 bases between the two ends. Per germline, CDR1 GTSNPN and CDR2 SVGIG (reference sequence). The CDR3 nucleotides are TGTGCCTGGAGTGTACAAGTGGGGGGGCCCTACGAGCAGTACTTC. It encodes CAWSVQVGGPYEQYF.